A selection of T cell receptor beta chains follows, all from one sample in a study of blood T cell repertoires in COVID-19. This table comes from immunoSEQ multiplex PCR, and its TCRdb copy is limited to in-frame clones, with some not included. The sample yields approximately 250,000 clones, less than 90% seen once. The sample consisted of peripheral blood. The origin of the receptors is a man younger than 45 with active or convalescent COVID-19. CDR3s include the opening cysteine and the closing phenylalanine or tryptophan. The D gene is left open where the match is weak. Rows give clone size only sometimes, using once, few, many, or a class for an expanded clone.

15	TRBV7-2	NA	TRBD2	TRBJ2-2	TGTGCCAGCAGCCGGACTAGCGGAAACACCGGGGAGCTGTTTTTT	CASSRTSGNTGELFF
14	TRBV24-1	once	TRBD1	TRBJ2-2	TGTGCCACCAGTGACGACAGGGACACCGGGGAGCTGTTTTTT	CATSDDRDTGELFF
17	TRBV3-1/TRBV3-2	NA	TRBD1	TRBJ2-1	TGTGCCAGCAGCCAAGATAGAGGGACAGGGGGAGGAAATGAGCAGTTCTTC	CASSQDRGTGGGNEQFF
19	TRBV13	NA	TRBD2	TRBJ2-3	TGTGCCAGCAGCTCAACGGGACTAGCGGGTTCTTATACGGCAGATACGCAGTATTTT	CASSSTGLAGSYTADTQYF
14	TRBV4-2	NA	NA	TRBJ2-7	TGTGCCAGCAGCCAAGACTTCCAGGGCTACGAGCAGTACTTC	CASSQDFQGYEQYF
16	TRBV9	NA	NA	TRBJ2-2	TGTGCCAGCAGCGTATCGGGGGGCCCGAACACCGGGGAGCTGTTTTTT	CASSVSGGPNTGELFF
13	TRBV13	NA	TRBD1	TRBJ1-1	TGTGCCAGCAGCTCCGACAGGGCCACTGAAGCTTTCTTT	CASSSDRATEAFF
14	TRBV2	NA	TRBD1	TRBJ1-5	TGTGCCAGCATGCCGGGACAGACCAATCAGCCCCAGCATTTT	CASMPGQTNQPQHF
17	TRBV5-1	NA	NA	TRBJ2-5	TGCGCCAGCAGCTTGGCGGGTGGGACTGGGGGTCAAGAGACCCAGTACTTC	CASSLAGGTGGQETQYF
14	TRBV2	once	NA	TRBJ2-3	TGTGCCAGCAGTGGGCGGACAGGCACAGATACGCAGTATTTT	CASSGRTGTDTQYF
14	TRBV6-5	NA	TRBD1	TRBJ1-6	TGTGCCAGCAGTCAGGGGACAGGGGAATCACCCCTCCACTTT	CASSQGTGESPLHF
13	TRBV27	NA	NA	TRBJ1-3	TGTGCCACATGGGAGTACTCTGGAAACACCATATATTTT	CATWEYSGNTIYF
14	TRBV5-1	NA	TRBD1	TRBJ1-4	TGCGCCAGCAGGTCAGGGGGTTCTAATGAAAAACTGTTTTTT	CASRSGGSNEKLFF
15	TRBV15	NA	TRBD1	TRBJ1-5	TGTGCCACCAGCAGGGGACAGGGGGCAGGTCAGCCCCAGCATTTT	CATSRGQGAGQPQHF
12	TRBV12-3/TRBV12-4	few	NA	TRBJ1-1	TGTGCCAGCAGTTTAGTAGGGACTACGGCTTTCTTT	CASSLVGTTAFF
14	TRBV6-6	NA	NA	TRBJ1-1	TGTGCCAGCTATACTATCCGGGGGAACACTGAAGCTTTCTTT	CASYTIRGNTEAFF
15	TRBV19	NA	TRBD1	TRBJ2-2	TGTGCCAGTAGTATAATACAGGGGGCGACCGGGGAGCTGTTTTTT	CASSIIQGATGELFF
15	TRBV18	few	NA	TRBJ1-1	TGTGCCAGCTCAACTTCCGACAGTACCATTACTGAAGCTTTCTTT	CASSTSDSTITEAFF
15	TRBV13	NA	TRBD1	TRBJ1-2	TGTGCCAGCAGCCGGGACAGCCTAGGAGGGTATGGCTACACCTTC	CASSRDSLGGYGYTF
13	TRBV10-2	NA	NA	TRBJ1-1	TGCGCCAGCAGTGAGCAGGGTGGCACTGAAGCTTTCTTT	CASSEQGGTEAFF
15	TRBV27	NA	TRBD1	TRBJ1-5	TGTGCCAGCAGTTTCAGGACAGGGAAGAATCAGCCCCAGCATTTT	CASSFRTGKNQPQHF
13	TRBV12-3/TRBV12-4	NA	NA	TRBJ2-7	TGTGCCAGCAGTTTAGGGACACCCTACGAGCAGTACTTC	CASSLGTPYEQYF
15	TRBV27	NA	NA	TRBJ2-2	TGTGCCAGCAGTGGAACCCTGGGGCGGTCCGGGGAGCTGTTTTTT	CASSGTLGRSGELFF
15	TRBV30	NA	NA	TRBJ1-5	TGTGCCTGGAGTTACCCGGGGGGATTTCAGCAGCCCCAGCATTTT	CAWSYPGGFQQPQHF
14	TRBV5-8	NA	TRBD1	TRBJ2-7	TGTGCCAGCAGCTCTGGACAGGTGGACTACGAGCAGTACTTC	CASSSGQVDYEQYF
16	TRBV7-8	NA	NA	TRBJ1-6	TGTGCCAGCAGCTTGGGGGGCGGGGGTGAGGGTTCACCCCTCCACTTT	CASSLGGGGEGSPLHF
15	TRBV5-1	NA	NA	TRBJ1-1	TGCGCCAGCAGCCCGGAGGGAGGTATGAACACTGAAGCTTTCTTT	CASSPEGGMNTEAFF
15	TRBV6-5	NA	TRBD1	TRBJ2-1	TGTGCCAGCAGTCCTCCCGGGACAGGGGTCAATGAGCAGTTCTTC	CASSPPGTGVNEQFF
13	TRBV6-6	NA	TRBD1	TRBJ1-1	TGTGCCAGCGTAACATCAGGGGGCGTTAAAGCTTTCTTT	CASVTSGGVKAFF
15	TRBV3-1/TRBV3-2	NA	TRBD1	TRBJ2-7	TGTGCCAGCAGCCAAGATGGAGGGACAGGGGGCGAGCAGTACTTC	CASSQDGGTGGEQYF
13	TRBV12-3/TRBV12-4	NA	NA	TRBJ1-5	TGTGCCAGCAGTTTTAATGGCAATCAGCCCCAGCATTTT	CASSFNGNQPQHF